This TCR beta chain was observed in a study of blood T cell repertoires in COVID-19. About the research overall: Acute and convalescent COVID-19 specimens originated in the United States, Italy and Spain. T cells, B-cell-depleted T cells, or PBMCs supplied cDNA or gDNA.

In the original analysis: Reference gene primers were amplified, and this amplification served to estimate nucleated cell counts. The protocol was immunoSEQ multiplex PCR, while the TCRdb copy is restricted to in-frame clones and leaves out a portion. V and J calls and clone size are copied from that table; D and trimming were computed from the DNA. This table holds around 130,000 clones, 70% to 90% found once. Deletions cut 3 bases from V and 1 base from J, with 16 bases between. Germline V CDR1 and CDR2: SGDLS, YYNGEE. The CDR3 runs to 16 residues. The chain recombines TRBV9 with TRBJ1-1; D is undetermined. The source material was peripheral blood. The TCR sequence derives from a man in his sixties or seventies with active COVID-19. The CDR3, as DNA: TGTGCCAGCAGCGAAGCGGGCAGGATGGGGAACACTGAAGCTTTCTTT. This gives the protein CASSEAGRMGNTEAFF.